The source of this T cell receptor (beta chain) is a study of Graves' ophthalmopathy and Graves' hyperthyroidism. General study points: Ophthalmopathy progression predictions by the model showed 72.22% specificity and approximately 71% sensitivity. With approximately 90% sensitivity and around 80% specificity, a 13-signature model separated ophthalmopathy from stable hyperthyroidism.

The V gene lost 6 bases and the J gene lost 5 bases, with 23 bases spanning the gap. Germline assignment: CDR1 MNHEY and CDR2 SVGEGT. The CDR3 is 16 amino acids. Exclusion applied to patients with other autoimmune diseases, uncontrolled infections, pregnancy or lactation. From fresh peripheral blood, over 9 ml in volume, the PBMCs were obtained. The authors amplified TCR beta CDR3 regions, and they did so from RNA transcripts for repertoire sequencing. First-round RT-PCR employed HTBI primers, with a second-round multiplex PCR after it. TCRdb processed the multiplex PCR reads anew with MiXCR; each CDR3 protein has one entry. The sample includes roughly 610,000 distinct CDR3 sequences, 22% seen only once; the top ten take around 6.5%. Regarding this clonotype: Its target is not known.

This sequence was found in a woman aged 18-30 years with stable Graves' hyperthyroidism. Some clones in this sample may be carry-over from other donors' samples. The V gene is TRBV6-2 or TRBV6-3, the J gene TRBJ2-7; TRBD2 might be the D (6 bases). The sequenced sample consisted of peripheral blood. The CDR3 DNA reads TGTGCCAGCAGCGTCCCCCGGGACTCCCCTTCCCACGAGCAGTACTTC. Translating it yields CASSVPRDSPSHEQYF.